This T cell receptor beta chain is drawn from a study of CD8 T cells in ankylosing spondylitis. Regarding the study as a whole: A subset of motif variants has previously been described in the synovial fluid and blood of reactive arthritis. As reported, disease-linked clones showed significant enrichment in matched ankylosing spondylitis synovial fluid. Among TCR beta sequences, a motif of several highly homologous variants appeared characteristic of ankylosing spondylitis blood.

The CDR3 length is 16 residues. With V trimmed by 4 bases and J by 3 bases, 9 bases remained unmatched. The germline CDR1 and CDR2 sequences are SGHRS and YFSETQ. Each TCR beta library was made by quantitative 5'-RACE that incorporated molecular barcodes. TCRdb re-derived calls from the 5' RACE reads in MiXCR, one entry per CDR3 protein. The data show 150,000 to 200,000 distinct CDR3 sequences, approximately 13% seen once. This clonotype was found many times. Antigen specificity is unknown. V is TRBV5-1 and J is TRBJ1-1, with TRBD1 matching over 10 bases. The receptor was isolated from a female donor with ankylosing spondylitis or in good health (not recorded which). Sample: blood, either unsorted or a sorted T cell fraction (not recorded which). The CDR3 here is CASSRTGTGAHTEAFF. The CDR3 coding sequence is TGCGCCAGCAGCAGAACCGGGACAGGGGCACACACTGAAGCTTTCTTT. The full variable domain, in which reference TRBV5-1 and TRBJ1-1 provide the parts outside the CDR3, is KAGVTQTPRYLIKTRGQQVTLSCSPISGHRSVSWYQQTPGQGLQFLFEYFSETQRNKGNFPGRFSGRQFSNSRSEMNVSTLELGDSALYLCASSRTGTGAHTEAFFGQGTRLTVV.